The subject of this entry is one TCR beta chain. Those donors who had ophthalmopathy presented with moderate-to-severe activity, a CAS of ≥3, a NOSPECS of ≥4 and a duration under 3 months. RNA transcripts yielded amplified TCR beta CDR3 regions. HTBI-primed first-round RT-PCR preceded second-round multiplex PCR. TCRdb fed the multiplex PCR reads into MiXCR, producing one record per CDR3 protein. This table holds about 240,000 distinct CDR3 sequences, 45% found once. The data are from a study of Graves' ophthalmopathy and Graves' hyperthyroidism. This CDR3 spans 14 amino acids. Germline V gene lookup returns CDR1 SGHDT and CDR2 YYEEEE. V was clipped by 3 bases and J by 3 bases, with 10 bases between them.

The gene calls are TRBV5-6 and TRBJ1-5; a possible D gene is TRBD1 (6 bases). The TCR sequence derives from an adult man with Graves' ophthalmopathy. Material: peripheral blood. CDR3 protein: CASSYTGINQPQHF. The CDR3 bases are TGTGCCAGCAGCTATACAGGGATCAATCAGCCCCAGCATTTT.